This T cell receptor (beta chain) came from a study of cytomegalovirus exposure and HLA in healthy donors. Study details: Across 300 to 400 genotyped donors, 81% landed in the Caucasian-associated ancestry cluster. Study findings and constraints: The CMV antigen specificity of a few CMV-associated chains was confirmed through in vitro analysis. Sequencing likely caused a cluster of highly shared sequence variants.

The study ran its PCR with 60 Vbeta and 13 Jbeta primers. Repertoires were generated with immunoSEQ multiplex PCR, while TCRdb's copy carries only in-frame clones and drops some. The sample consists of about 190,000 clones, about 90% of them appearing once. Turning to this clone: Its antigen is unidentified.

Germline CDR1 reads GTSNPN; CDR2 reads SVGIG (reference sequence). The ends were cut back, 8 bases at V and 1 base at J, with 11 bases in the middle. This CDR3 is built from 12 residues. Sequencing was done on a sample of PBMCs. The sequence came from a boy younger than 10 in good health and CMV-seronegative. The rearrangement uses TRBV30 and TRBJ1-2, with D hard to call. The CDR3 DNA follows: TGTGCCCCCCAGGCAGGTAACTATGGCTACACCTTC. It encodes CAPQAGNYGYTF.